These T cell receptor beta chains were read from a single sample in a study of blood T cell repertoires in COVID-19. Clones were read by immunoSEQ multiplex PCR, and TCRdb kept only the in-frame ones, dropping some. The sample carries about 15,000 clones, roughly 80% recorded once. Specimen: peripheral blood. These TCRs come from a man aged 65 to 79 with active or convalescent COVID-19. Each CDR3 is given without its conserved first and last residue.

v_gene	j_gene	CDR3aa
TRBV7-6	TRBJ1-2	ASSLATARTPSGYT
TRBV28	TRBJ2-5	ASSSDSDREETQY
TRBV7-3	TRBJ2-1	ASSGGSNEQF
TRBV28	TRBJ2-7	ASSVRLAGVGASEQY
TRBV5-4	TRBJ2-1	ASSLLAGRNEQF
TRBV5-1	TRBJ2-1	ASSLLAGENEQF
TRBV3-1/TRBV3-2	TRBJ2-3	AAGRDRVADTQY
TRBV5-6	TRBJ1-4	ASSFIPSGTGDEKLF
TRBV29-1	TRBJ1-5	SVAGGAGGNQPQH
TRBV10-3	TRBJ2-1	AISETMAGGNYNEQF
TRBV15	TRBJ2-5	ATSRPGQGGETQY
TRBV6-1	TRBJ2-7	ASSLPGTGGNEQY
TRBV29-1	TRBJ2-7	SVSIQGSYEQY